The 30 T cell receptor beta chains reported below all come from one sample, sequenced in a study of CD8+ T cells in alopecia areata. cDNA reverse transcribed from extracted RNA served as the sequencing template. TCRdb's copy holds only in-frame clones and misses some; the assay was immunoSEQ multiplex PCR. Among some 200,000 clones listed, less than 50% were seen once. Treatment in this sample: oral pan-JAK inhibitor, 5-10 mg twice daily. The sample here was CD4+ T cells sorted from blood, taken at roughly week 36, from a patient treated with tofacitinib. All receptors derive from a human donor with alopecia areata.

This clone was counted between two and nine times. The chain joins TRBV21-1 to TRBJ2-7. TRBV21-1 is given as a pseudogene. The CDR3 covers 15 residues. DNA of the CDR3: TGTGCCAGCAGCCCAGCCCCCTGGGGAACCTACGAGCAGTACTTC. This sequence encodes CASSPAPWGTYEQYF.

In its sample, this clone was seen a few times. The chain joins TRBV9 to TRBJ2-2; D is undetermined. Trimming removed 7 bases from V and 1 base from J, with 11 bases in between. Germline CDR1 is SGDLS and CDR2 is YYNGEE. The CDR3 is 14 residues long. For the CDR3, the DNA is TGTGCCAGCCGCTTGAGTGGGAACACCGGGGAGCTGTTTTTT. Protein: CASRLSGNTGELFF.

The CDR3 loop is CASSQEELSSGSPQQYF. The CDR3, as DNA: TGCGCCAGCAGCCAAGAAGAACTTTCTAGCGGGAGTCCACAGCAGTACTTC. The chain carries TRBV4-1 and TRBJ2-7; 10 bases map to TRBD2. The CDR3 is made up of 17 amino acids. CDR1 is MGHRA and CDR2 is YSYEKL in the germline V gene. The V and J ends lost 0 bases and 8 bases, in that order; junction bases with no gene match: 13.

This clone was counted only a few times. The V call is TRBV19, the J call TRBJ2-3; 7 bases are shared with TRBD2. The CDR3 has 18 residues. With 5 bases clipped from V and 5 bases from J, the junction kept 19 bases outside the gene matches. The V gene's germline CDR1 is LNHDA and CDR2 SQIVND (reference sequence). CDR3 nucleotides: TGTGCCAGTAGTCAAGTTGGCGGGAGAAGGGGATTGGGAGATACGCAGTATTTT. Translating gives CASSQVGGRRGLGDTQYF.

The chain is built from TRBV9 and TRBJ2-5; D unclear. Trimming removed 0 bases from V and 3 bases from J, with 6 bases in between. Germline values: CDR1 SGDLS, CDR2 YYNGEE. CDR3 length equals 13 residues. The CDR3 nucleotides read TGTGCCAGCAGCGTAGCTAAGGAAGAGACCCAGTACTTC. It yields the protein CASSVAKEETQYF.

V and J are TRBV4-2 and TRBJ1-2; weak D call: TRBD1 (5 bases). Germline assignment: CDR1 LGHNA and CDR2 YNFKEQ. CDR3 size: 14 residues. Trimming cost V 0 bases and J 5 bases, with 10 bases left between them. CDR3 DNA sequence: TGTGCCAGCAGCCAAGAGGGGTCAGGGTATGGCTACACCTTC. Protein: CASSQEGSGYGYTF.

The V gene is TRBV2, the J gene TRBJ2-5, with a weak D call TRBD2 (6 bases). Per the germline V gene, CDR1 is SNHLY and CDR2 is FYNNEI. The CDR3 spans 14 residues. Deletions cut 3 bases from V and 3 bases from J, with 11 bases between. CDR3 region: CASSEAGGKETQYF. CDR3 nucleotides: TGTGCCAGCAGTGAGGCCGGAGGGAAAGAGACCCAGTACTTC. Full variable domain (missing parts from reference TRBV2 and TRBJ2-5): EPEVTQTPSHQVTQMGQEVILRCVPISNHLYFYWYRQILGQKVEFLVSFYNNEISEKSEIFDDQFSVERPDGSNFTLKIRSTKLEDSAMYFCASSEAGGKETQYFGPGTRLLVL.

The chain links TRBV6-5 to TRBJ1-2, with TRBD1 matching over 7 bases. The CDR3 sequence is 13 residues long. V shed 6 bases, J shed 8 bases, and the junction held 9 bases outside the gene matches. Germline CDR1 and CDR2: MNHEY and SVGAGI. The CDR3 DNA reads TGTGCCAGCAGACCGGACAGGATTAAGGGCTACACCTTC. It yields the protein CASRPDRIKGYTF.

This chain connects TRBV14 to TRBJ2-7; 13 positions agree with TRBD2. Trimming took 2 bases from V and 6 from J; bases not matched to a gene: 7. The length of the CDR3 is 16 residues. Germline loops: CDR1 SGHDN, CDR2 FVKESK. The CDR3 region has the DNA TGTGCCAGCAGCCAAACTAGCGGGAGGGCGCGGAGCGAGCAGTACTTC. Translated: CASSQTSGRARSEQYF. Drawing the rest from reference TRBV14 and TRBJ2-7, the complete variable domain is EAGVTQFPSHSVIEKGQTVTLRCDPISGHDNLYWYRRVMGKEIKFLLHFVKESKQDESGMPNNRFLAERTGGTYSTLKVQPAELEDSGVYFCASSQTSGRARSEQYFGPGTRLTVT.

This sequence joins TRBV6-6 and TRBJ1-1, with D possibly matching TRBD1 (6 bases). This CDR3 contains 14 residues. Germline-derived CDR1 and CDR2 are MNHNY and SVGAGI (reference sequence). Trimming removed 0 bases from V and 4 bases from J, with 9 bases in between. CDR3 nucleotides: TGTGCCAGCAGTTACTCGAGCAGGGGCACTGAAGCTTTCTTT. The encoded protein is CASSYSSRGTEAFF.

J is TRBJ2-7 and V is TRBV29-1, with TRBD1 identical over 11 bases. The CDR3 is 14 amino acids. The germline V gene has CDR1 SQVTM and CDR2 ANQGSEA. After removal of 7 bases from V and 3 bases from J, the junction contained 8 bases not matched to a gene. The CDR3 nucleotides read TGCAGCGCGTCGGGGACAGGGGGGATCTACGAGCAGTACTTC. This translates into CSASGTGGIYEQYF.

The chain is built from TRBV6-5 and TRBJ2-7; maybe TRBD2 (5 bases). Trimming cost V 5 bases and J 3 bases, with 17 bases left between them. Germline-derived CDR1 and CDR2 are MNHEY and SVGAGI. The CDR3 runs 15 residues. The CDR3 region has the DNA TGTGCCAGCAGTCCAAGTCCGCGGGCTAACTACGAGCAGTACTTC. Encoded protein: CASSPSPRANYEQYF.

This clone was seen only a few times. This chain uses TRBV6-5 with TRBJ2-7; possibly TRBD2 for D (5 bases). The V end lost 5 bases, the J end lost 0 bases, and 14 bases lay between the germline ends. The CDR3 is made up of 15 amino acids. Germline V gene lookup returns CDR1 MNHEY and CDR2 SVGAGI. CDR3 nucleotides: TGTGCCAGCAGTAGCCAGAGGGTGGCCTCCTACGAGCAGTACTTC. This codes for CASSSQRVASYEQYF.

The CDR3 sequence: CASNQRTANQPQHF. For the CDR3, the DNA is TGTGCCAGCAACCAGAGGACAGCGAATCAGCCCCAGCATTTT. The chain carries TRBV28 and TRBJ1-5; tentatively, D is TRBD1 (6 bases). The CDR3 is made up of 14 amino acids. CDR1 is MDHEN, CDR2 SYDVKM, per germline. The V end was cut by 7 bases, the J end by 4 bases, with 14 bases between.

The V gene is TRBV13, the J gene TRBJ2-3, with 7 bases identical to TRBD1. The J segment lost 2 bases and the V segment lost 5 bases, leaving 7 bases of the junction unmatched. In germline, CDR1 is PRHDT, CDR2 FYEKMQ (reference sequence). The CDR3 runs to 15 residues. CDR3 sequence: CASSTRTGPTDTQYF. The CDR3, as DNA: TGTGCCAGCAGCACCCGGACAGGTCCCACAGATACGCAGTATTTT.

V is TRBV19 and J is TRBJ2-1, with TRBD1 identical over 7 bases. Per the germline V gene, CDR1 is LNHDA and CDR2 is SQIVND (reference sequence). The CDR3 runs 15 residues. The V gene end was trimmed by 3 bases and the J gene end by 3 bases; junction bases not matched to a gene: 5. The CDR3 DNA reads TGTGCCAGTAGTATTGGGCAGGGGGACTACAATGAGCAGTTCTTC. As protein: CASSIGQGDYNEQFF. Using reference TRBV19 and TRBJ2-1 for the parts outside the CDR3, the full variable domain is DGGITQSPKYLFRKEGQNVTLSCEQNLNHDAMYWYRQDPGQGLRLIYYSQIVNDFQKGDIAEGYSVSREKKESFPLTVTSAQKNPTAFYLCASSIGQGDYNEQFFGPGTRLTVL.

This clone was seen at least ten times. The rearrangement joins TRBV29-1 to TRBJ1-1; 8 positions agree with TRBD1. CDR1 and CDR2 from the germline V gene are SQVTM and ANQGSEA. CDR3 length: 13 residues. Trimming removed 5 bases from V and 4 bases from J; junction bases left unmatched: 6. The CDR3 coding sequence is TGCAGCGTTCAGGACAGGGAGGGCACTGAAGCTTTCTTT. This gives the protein CSVQDREGTEAFF.

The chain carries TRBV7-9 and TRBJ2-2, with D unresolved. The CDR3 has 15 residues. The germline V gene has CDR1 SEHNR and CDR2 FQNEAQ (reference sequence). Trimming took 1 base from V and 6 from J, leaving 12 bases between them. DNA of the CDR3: TGTGCCAGCAGCTTAGAGGGTTCGGTCCCCGGGGAGCTGTTTTTT. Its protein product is CASSLEGSVPGELFF.

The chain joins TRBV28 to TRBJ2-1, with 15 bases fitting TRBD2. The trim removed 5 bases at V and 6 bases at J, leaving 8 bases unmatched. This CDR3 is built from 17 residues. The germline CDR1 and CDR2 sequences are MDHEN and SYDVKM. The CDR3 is CASSPTRTSGRGNEQFF. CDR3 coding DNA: TGTGCCAGCAGTCCGACCCGGACTAGCGGGAGGGGCAATGAGCAGTTCTTC.

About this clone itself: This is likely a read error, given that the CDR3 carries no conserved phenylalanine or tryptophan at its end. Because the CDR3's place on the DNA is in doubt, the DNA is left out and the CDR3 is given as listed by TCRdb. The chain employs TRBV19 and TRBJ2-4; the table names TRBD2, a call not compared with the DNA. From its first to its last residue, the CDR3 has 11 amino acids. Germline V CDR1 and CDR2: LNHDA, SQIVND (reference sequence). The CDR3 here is CASSIGEGMAV.

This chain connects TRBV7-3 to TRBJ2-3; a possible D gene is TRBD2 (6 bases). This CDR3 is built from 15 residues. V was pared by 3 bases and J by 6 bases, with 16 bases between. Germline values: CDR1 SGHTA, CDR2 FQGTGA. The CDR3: CASSLVAAHSDTQYF. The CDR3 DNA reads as TGTGCCAGCAGCTTGGTAGCGGCTCACTCGGATACGCAGTATTTT.

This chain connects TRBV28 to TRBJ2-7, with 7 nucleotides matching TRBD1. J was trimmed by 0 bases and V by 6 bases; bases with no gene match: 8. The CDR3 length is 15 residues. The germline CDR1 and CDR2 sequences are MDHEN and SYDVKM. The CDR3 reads CASSRTDRPSYEQYF. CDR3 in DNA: TGTGCCAGCAGCAGAACGGACAGGCCCTCCTACGAGCAGTACTTC.

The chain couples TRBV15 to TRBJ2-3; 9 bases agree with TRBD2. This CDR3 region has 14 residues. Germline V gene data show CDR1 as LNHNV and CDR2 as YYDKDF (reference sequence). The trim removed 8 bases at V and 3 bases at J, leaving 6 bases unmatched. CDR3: CATRLLAGTDTQYF. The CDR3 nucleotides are TGTGCCACCCGCTTGCTAGCGGGGACAGATACGCAGTATTTT.

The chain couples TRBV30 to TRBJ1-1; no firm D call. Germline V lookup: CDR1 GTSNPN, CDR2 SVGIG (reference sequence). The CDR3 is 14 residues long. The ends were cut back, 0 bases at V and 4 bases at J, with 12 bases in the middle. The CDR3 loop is CAWSVPGRRTEAFF. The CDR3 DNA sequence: TGTGCCTGGAGTGTACCCGGGAGACGCACTGAAGCTTTCTTT. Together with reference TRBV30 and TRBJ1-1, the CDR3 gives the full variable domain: SQTIHQWPATLVQPVGSPLSLECTVEGTSNPNLYWYRQAAGRGLQLLFYSVGIGQISSEVPQNLSASRPQDRQFILSSKKLLLSDSGFYLCAWSVPGRRTEAFFGQGTRLTVV.

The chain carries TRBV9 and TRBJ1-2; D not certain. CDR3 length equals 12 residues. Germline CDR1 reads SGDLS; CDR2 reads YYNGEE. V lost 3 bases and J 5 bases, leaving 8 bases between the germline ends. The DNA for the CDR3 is TGTGCCAGCAGCGCCGAAGGGTATGGCTACACCTTC. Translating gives CASSAEGYGYTF.

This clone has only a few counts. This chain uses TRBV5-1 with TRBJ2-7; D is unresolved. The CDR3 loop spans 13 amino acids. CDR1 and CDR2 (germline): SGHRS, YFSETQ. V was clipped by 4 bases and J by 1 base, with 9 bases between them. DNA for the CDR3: TGCGCCAGCAGCGAGATAGAGTCCTACGAGCAGTACTTC. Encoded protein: CASSEIESYEQYF.

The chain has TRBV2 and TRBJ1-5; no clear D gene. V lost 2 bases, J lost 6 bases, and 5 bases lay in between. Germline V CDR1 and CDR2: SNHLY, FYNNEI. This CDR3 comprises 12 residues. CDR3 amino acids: CASSESVQPQHF. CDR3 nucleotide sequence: TGTGCCAGCAGTGAATCTGTTCAGCCCCAGCATTTT. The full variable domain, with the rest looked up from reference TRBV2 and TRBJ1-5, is EPEVTQTPSHQVTQMGQEVILRCVPISNHLYFYWYRQILGQKVEFLVSFYNNEISEKSEIFDDQFSVERPDGSNFTLKIRSTKLEDSAMYFCASSESVQPQHFGDGTRLSIL.

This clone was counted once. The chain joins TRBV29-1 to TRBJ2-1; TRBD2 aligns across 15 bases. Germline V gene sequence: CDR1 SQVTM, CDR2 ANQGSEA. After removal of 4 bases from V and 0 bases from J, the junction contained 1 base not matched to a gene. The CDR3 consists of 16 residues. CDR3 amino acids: CSVAGLAGGSYNEQFF. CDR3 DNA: TGCAGCGTTGCGGGACTAGCGGGAGGCTCCTACAATGAGCAGTTCTTC.

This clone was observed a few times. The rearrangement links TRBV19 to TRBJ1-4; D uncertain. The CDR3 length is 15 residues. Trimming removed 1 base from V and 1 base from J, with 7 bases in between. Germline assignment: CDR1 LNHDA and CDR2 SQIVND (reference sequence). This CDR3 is CASSIGRETNEKLFF. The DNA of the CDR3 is TGTGCCAGTAGTATAGGGCGGGAAACTAATGAAAAACTGTTTTTT.

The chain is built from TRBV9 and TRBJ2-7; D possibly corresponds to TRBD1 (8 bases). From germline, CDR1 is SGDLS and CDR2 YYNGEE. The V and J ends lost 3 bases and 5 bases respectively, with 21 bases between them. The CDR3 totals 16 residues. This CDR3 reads CASSDQGAGELHEQYF. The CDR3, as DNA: TGTGCCAGCAGCGATCAGGGGGCGGGGGAACTCCACGAGCAGTACTTC.